Included here is one T cell receptor (beta chain) sequence, with context. Its specific antigen is unknown. Nothing much larger sits one base from this clone, and base qualities are not available. These data belong to a study of T cell responses to AZD1222 COVID-19 vaccine (dated by TCRdb to the early 2020s). With regard to the full study: A total of 230 to 250 trial participants underwent TCR sequencing, of whom roughly 210 had received two doses of AZD1222 and around 26 had received two doses of the MenACWY control vaccine. Trial participants were enrolled into age subgroups of 18-55, 56-69 and 70-plus years, which contained about 150, 28 and 57 TCR-sequenced participants, respectively. On the study overall, not on this receptor specifically: Reportedly, close to half of the unique spike-specific TCRs recognized epitopes lying outside the regions that are mutated in the B.1.351 and B.1.1.7 variants. The vaccine-associated CD4 TCRs covered the entire spike protein, and the dominant responses fell in regions 160-218 and 743-854. Conclusions about previously exposed vaccinees are limited, since just five or six AZD1222 recipients were seropositive for SARS-CoV-2 at baseline. In the small 56-69-year group, the increase in depth fell short of significance, most likely because of low power. Participants were mostly white British, with more females than males. The authors suggested clonal diversity may have been underestimated. Spike-specific TCR breadth and depth rose significantly after two AZD1222 doses compared with day 0 and with MenACWY recipients. No day 14 peak-response samples were available, so repertoires were characterized only after the peak T cell response.

The CDR3 regions of human TCRbeta chains were analyzed by immunosequencing. As for the original processing: Repertoire TCRs were checked for matches against a reference library of SARS-CoV-2-specific TCRs that had been generated using the MIRA antigen-specificity platform. Breadth meant the fraction of unique TCRs that were SARS-CoV-2-associated, whereas depth meant the fraction of total T cells that were SARS-CoV-2-associated. Each spike-specific TCR was assigned to its reactive spike region and to a CD4 or CD8 class using the MIRA data. Log10-transformed breadth and depth values were compared by one-way ANOVA with Sidak's multiple comparisons tests. The clones in this table, taken by TCRdb from immuneACCESS, are in-frame only. Not every clone is retained; where verified, under half of the shortfall comes from an unresolved V gene, and the cause of the rest is unknown. V and J calls and clone size are as listed in that table; D and trimming were resolved from the DNA. Here the sample has around 150,000 clones; roughly 94% occur a single time. About 1.5% of the sample is in the top ten clones.

The CDR3, cysteine through phenylalanine, is 12 amino acids long. CDR3 DNA only is kept here, 36 bases in frame from base 1. V sheds 3 bases and J sheds 7 bases, leaving 7 bases between their ends. The sample's time point label, decoded: about 28 days (+/-7) after the second vaccine dose. AZD1222 recipients given second doses at about 4 weeks or at about 12 weeks were pooled, since spike-specific TCR depth and breadth were not found to differ between the two schedules. The vaccinee samples were drawn from two UK trials, COV001 and COV002, one of which was a single-blind randomized controlled phase 2/3 trial testing AZD1222 (ChAdOx1 nCoV-19) in healthy adults. Trial participant PBMC samples were collected at day 0 and day 28 after the second dose for TCRbeta chain sequencing.

The clonotype comes from an adult who received the AZD1222 COVID-19 vaccine. The starting material was peripheral blood, obtained 28 days after the second AZD1222 dose. The sequence links TRBV12-3 or TRBV12-4 to TRBJ2-1, with the D gene uncertain. The DNA sequence is as follows: TGTGCCAGCAGTTTGAGTAGTAATGAGCAGTTCTTC. Its product reads: CASSLSSNEQFF.